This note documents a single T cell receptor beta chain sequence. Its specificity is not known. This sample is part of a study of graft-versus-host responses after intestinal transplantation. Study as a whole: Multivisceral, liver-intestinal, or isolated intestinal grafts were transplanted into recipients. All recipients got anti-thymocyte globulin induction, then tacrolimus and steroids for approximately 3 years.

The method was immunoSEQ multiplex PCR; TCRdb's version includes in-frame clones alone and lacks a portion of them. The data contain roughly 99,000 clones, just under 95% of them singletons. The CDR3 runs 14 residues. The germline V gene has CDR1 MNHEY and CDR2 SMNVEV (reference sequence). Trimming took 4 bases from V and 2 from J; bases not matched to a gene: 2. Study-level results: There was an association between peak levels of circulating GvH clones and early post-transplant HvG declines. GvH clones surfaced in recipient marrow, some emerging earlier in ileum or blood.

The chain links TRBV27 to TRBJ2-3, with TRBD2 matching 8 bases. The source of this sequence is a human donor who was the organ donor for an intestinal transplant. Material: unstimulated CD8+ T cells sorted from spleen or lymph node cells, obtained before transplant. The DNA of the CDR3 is TGTGCCAGCAGTTACGGGAGGGCCACAGATACGCAGTATTTT. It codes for CASSYGRATDTQYF.